Listed below are T cell receptor beta chains from one sample, sequenced in a study of cytomegalovirus exposure and HLA in healthy donors. Assay: immunoSEQ multiplex PCR; the TCRdb copy retains only in-frame clones and omits some. The sample consists of roughly 110,000 clones, roughly 80% of them appearing once. The sample taken for sequencing was PBMCs. The receptors stem from a man aged 25 to 45 in good health and CMV-seronegative. Each CDR3 is given with its conserved first and last residue. Each record gives: V gene, D gene, J gene, clone size, CDR3 protein, CDR3 DNA. D genes are given only for firm matches. Clone size is not always given. Where it is, it says once, few, many or a class for expanded clones.

V gene: TRBV7-8; D gene: -; J gene: TRBJ1-3; clone size: -; CDR3 protein: CASSSRLLSGNTIYF; CDR3 DNA: TGTGCCAGCAGCTCGCGATTACTCTCTGGAAACACCATATATTTT
V gene: TRBV6-5; D gene: TRBD1; J gene: TRBJ2-1; clone size: -; CDR3 protein: CASTRDRGKYNEQFF; CDR3 DNA: TGTGCCAGCACCCGGGACAGGGGGAAGTACAATGAGCAGTTCTTC
V gene: TRBV5-4; D gene: -; J gene: TRBJ1-1; clone size: -; CDR3 protein: CASSTQSAGPATEAFF; CDR3 DNA: TGTGCCAGCAGCACCCAGAGTGCAGGGCCGGCCACTGAAGCTTTCTTT
V gene: TRBV5-1; D gene: TRBD1; J gene: TRBJ2-3; clone size: once; CDR3 protein: CASSFLRPGQGSRDTQYF; CDR3 DNA: TGCGCCAGCAGCTTTCTGCGTCCGGGACAGGGATCTCGAGATACGCAGTATTTT
V gene: TRBV18; D gene: TRBD2; J gene: TRBJ2-7; clone size: -; CDR3 protein: CASSPPPGLAGEQYF; CDR3 DNA: TGTGCCAGCTCACCACCGCCGGGACTAGCGGGCGAGCAGTACTTC
V gene: TRBV6-5; D gene: TRBD2; J gene: TRBJ2-5; clone size: few; CDR3 protein: CASTGTSSGAQYF; CDR3 DNA: TGTGCCAGCACCGGGACTAGCTCCGGGGCCCAGTACTTC
V gene: TRBV27; D gene: TRBD1; J gene: TRBJ2-7; clone size: -; CDR3 protein: CASSLRDRGYEQYF; CDR3 DNA: TGTGCCAGCAGTTTACGCGACAGGGGCTACGAGCAGTACTTC
V gene: TRBV7-2; D gene: TRBD1; J gene: TRBJ2-2; clone size: -; CDR3 protein: CASSPHGTGVPGELFF; CDR3 DNA: TGTGCCAGCAGCCCACACGGGACAGGGGTGCCCGGGGAGCTGTTTTTT
V gene: TRBV5-1; D gene: TRBD1; J gene: TRBJ1-5; clone size: -; CDR3 protein: CASSLGPGGNQPQHF; CDR3 DNA: TGCGCCAGCAGCTTGGGGCCAGGGGGTAATCAGCCCCAGCATTTT
V gene: TRBV11-2; D gene: -; J gene: TRBJ1-1; clone size: -; CDR3 protein: CASSLIVNTEAFF; CDR3 DNA: TGTGCCAGCAGCTTAATAGTGAACACTGAAGCTTTCTTT